This T cell receptor beta chain is drawn from a study of shared clonotypes between healthy human individuals. Turning to the study itself: Each donor had three CD4 naive, three CD4 memory, two CD8 naive and one CD8 memory plate. The study, taken as a whole, reports: Sampling was confined to blood; repertoires within tissues likely differ. Lower generation probabilities were found for non-shared clonotypes than for those shared by all four donors. What rarefaction showed was incomplete sorted-subset sequencing despite large depth.

For this clone: Its antigen is unknown.

Assay used: immunoSEQ multiplex PCR; TCRdb lists only in-frame clones, some missing. The sample holds 2 million to 3 million clones, roughly 93% seen once. This CDR3 spans 17 amino acids. The germline V gene encodes CDR1 SGHDT and CDR2 YYEEEE. The germline V and J ends were trimmed by 1 base and 3 bases, with 16 bases remaining between them. Material for sequencing was naive CD4+ T cells from PBMCs. Subset given: CD45RA+ positively selected. The rearrangement joins TRBV5-6 to TRBJ1-4; tentative D call: TRBD1 (5 bases). This TCR derives from a man younger than 35 in good health. Some clones in this sample may be carry-over from other donors' samples. The CDR3 here is CASSLSQGRPANEKLFF. In DNA, the CDR3 is TGTGCCAGCAGCTTGTCCCAGGGACGGCCAGCTAATGAAAAACTGTTTTTT.